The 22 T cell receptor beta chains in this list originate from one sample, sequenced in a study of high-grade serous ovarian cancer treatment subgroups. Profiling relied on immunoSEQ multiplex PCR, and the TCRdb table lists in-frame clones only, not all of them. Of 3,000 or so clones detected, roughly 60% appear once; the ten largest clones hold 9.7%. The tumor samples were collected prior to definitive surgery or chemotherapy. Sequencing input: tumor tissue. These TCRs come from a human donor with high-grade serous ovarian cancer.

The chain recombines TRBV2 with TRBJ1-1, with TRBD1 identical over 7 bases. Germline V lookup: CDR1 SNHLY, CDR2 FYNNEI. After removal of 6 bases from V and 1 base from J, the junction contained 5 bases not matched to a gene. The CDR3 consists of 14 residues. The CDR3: CASRRDRSNTEAFF. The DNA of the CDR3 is TGTGCCAGCAGGCGGGACAGATCGAACACTGAAGCTTTCTTT.

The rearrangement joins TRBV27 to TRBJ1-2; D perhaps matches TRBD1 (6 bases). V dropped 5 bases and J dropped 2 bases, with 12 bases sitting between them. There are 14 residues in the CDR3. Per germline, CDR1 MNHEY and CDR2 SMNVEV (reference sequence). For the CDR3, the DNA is TGTGCCAGCAGTCCTGGTGGACAGAACTATGGCTACACCTTC. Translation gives CASSPGGQNYGYTF.

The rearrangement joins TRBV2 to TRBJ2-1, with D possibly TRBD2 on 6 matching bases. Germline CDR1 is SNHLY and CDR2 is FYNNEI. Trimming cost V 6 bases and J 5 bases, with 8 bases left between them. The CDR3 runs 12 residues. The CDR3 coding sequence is TGTGCCAGCAGCGGGGGAGACAATGAGCAGTTCTTC. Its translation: CASSGGDNEQFF.

The DNA of the CDR3 is TGCGCCAGCAGTTTAGCGGGAGTGGCCAAAAACATTCAGTACTTC. This encodes CASSLAGVAKNIQYF. The V gene is TRBV10-1, the J gene TRBJ2-4, with 9 nucleotides matching TRBD2. CDR3 length: 15 residues. CDR1 and CDR2 (germline): WNHNN, SYGVQD (reference sequence). The V gene end was trimmed by 5 bases and the J gene end by 1 base; junction bases not matched to a gene: 3.

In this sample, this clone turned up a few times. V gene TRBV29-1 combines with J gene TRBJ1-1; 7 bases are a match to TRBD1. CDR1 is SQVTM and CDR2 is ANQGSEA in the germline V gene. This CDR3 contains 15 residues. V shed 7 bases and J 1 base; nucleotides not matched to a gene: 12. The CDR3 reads CSAYIPTGWNTEAFF. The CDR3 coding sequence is TGCAGCGCCTACATACCGACAGGGTGGAACACTGAAGCTTTCTTT.

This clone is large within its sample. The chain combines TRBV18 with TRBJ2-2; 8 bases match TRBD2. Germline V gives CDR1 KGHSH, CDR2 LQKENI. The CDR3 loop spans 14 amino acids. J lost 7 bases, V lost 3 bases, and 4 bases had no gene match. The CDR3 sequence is CASSPGTSGGELFF. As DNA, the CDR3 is TGTGCCAGCTCACCCGGGACTAGTGGCGGGGAGCTGTTTTTT.

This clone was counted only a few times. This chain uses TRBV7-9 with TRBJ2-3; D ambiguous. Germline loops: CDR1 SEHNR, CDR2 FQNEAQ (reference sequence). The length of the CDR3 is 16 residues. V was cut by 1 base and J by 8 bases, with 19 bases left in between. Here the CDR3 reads CASSLGEAGRVGTQYF. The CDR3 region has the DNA TGTGCCAGCAGCTTAGGTGAGGCAGGTCGGGTTGGTACGCAGTATTTT. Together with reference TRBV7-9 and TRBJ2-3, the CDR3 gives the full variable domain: DTGVSQNPRHKITKRGQNVTFRCDPISEHNRLYWYRQTLGQGPEFLTYFQNEAQLEKSRLLSDRFSAERPKGSFSTLEIQRTEQGDSAMYLCASSLGEAGRVGTQYFGPGTRLTVL.

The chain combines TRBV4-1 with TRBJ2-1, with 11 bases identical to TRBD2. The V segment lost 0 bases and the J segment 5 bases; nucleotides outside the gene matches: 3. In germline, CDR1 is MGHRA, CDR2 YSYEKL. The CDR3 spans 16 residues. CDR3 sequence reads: CASSQDELAGDNEQFF. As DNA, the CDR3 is TGCGCCAGCAGCCAAGATGAACTAGCGGGGGACAATGAGCAGTTCTTC.

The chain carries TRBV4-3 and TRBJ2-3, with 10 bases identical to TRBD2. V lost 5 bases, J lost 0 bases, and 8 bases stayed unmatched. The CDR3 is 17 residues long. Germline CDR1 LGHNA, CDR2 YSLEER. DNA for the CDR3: TGCGCCAGCAGCAACCTAGCGGGGGACCCTAGCACAGATACGCAGTATTTT. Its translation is CASSNLAGDPSTDTQYF.

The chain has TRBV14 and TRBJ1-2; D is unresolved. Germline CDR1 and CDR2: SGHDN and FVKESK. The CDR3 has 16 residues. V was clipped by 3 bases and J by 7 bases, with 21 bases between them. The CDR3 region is CASSHIMADASGGYTF. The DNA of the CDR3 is TGTGCCAGCAGCCACATCATGGCAGACGCGTCTGGTGGCTACACCTTC.

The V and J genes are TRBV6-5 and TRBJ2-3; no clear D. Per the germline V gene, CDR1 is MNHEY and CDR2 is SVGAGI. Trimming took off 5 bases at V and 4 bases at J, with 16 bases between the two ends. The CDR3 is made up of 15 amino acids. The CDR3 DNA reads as TGTGCCAGCAGTCCTTCCATGGGATGGGCAGATACGCAGTATTTT. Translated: CASSPSMGWADTQYF.

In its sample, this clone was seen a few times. This CDR3 is CASSPQPVSAGEAFF. The CDR3 DNA reads TGTGCCAGCAGCCCCCAACCCGTATCGGCGGGTGAAGCTTTCTTT. The chain uses TRBV7-9 and TRBJ1-1; no definite D call. The germline V and J ends were trimmed by 5 bases and 7 bases, with 20 bases remaining between them. This CDR3 comprises 15 residues. Looked up from germline, CDR1 is SEHNR and CDR2 is FQNEAQ (reference sequence).

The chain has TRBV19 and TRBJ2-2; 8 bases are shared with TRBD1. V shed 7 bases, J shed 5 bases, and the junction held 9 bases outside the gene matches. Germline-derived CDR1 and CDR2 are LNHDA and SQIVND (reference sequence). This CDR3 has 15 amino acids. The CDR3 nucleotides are TGTGCCAGTAAGGTTGCAGGGGGCCGTACCGGGGAGCTGTTTTTT. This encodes CASKVAGGRTGELFF.

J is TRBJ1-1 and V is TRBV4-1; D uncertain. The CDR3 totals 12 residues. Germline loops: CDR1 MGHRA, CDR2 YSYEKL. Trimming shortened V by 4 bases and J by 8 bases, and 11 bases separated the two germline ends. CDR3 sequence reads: CASSPGSGEAFF. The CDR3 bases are TGCGCCAGCAGCCCCGGGTCAGGAGAAGCTTTCTTT.

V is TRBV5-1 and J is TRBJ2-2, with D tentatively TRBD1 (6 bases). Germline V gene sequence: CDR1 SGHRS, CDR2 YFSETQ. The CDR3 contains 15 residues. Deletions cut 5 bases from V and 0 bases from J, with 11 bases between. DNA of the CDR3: TGCGCCAGCAGATTAGGGGGAGCGAACACCGGGGAGCTGTTTTTT. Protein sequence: CASRLGGANTGELFF. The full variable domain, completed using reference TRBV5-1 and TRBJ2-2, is KAGVTQTPRYLIKTRGQQVTLSCSPISGHRSVSWYQQTPGQGLQFLFEYFSETQRNKGNFPGRFSGRQFSNSRSEMNVSTLELGDSALYLCASRLGGANTGELFFGEGSRLTVL.

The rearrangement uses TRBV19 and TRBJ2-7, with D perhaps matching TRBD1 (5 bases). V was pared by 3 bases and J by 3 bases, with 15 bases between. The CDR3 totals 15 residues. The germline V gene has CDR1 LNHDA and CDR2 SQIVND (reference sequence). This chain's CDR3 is CASSMQGSSIYEQYF. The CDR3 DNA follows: TGTGCCAGTAGTATGCAGGGATCGTCCATCTACGAGCAGTACTTC.

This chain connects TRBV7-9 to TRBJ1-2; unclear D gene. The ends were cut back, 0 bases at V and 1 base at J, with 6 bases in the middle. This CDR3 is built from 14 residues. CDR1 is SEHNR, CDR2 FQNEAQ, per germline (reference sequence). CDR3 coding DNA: TGTGCCAGCAGCTTAGCTTGGAGTAACTATGGCTACACCTTC. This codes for CASSLAWSNYGYTF.

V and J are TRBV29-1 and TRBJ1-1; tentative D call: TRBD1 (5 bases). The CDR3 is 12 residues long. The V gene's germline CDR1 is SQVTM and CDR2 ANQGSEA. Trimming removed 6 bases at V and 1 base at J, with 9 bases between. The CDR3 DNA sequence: TGCAGCGTCGGGGCGGGGAACACTGAAGCTTTCTTT. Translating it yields CSVGAGNTEAFF.

Written as DNA, the CDR3 is TGTGCCAGCAGCAAAGCCAGTCAGGGCGGGTTAGCTTTCTTT. It is translated as CASSKASQGGLAFF. The rearrangement links TRBV21-1 to TRBJ1-1. TRBV21-1 is classified as a pseudogene. The CDR3 has 14 amino acids.

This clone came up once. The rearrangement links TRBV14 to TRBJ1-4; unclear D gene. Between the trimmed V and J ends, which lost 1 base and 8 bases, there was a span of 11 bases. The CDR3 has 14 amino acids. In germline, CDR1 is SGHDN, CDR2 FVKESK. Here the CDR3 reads CASSQGDLEEKLFF. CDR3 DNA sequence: TGTGCCAGCAGCCAAGGAGATTTGGAAGAAAAACTGTTTTTT. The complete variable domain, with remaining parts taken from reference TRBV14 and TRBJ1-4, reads EAGVTQFPSHSVIEKGQTVTLRCDPISGHDNLYWYRRVMGKEIKFLLHFVKESKQDESGMPNNRFLAERTGGTYSTLKVQPAELEDSGVYFCASSQGDLEEKLFFGSGTQLSVL.

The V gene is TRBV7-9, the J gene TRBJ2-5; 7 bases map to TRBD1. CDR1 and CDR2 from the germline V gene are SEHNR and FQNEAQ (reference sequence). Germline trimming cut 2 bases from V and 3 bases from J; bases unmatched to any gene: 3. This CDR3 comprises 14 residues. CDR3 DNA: TGTGCCAGCAGCTTACGGGACAGCAAAGAGACCCAGTACTTC. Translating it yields CASSLRDSKETQYF.

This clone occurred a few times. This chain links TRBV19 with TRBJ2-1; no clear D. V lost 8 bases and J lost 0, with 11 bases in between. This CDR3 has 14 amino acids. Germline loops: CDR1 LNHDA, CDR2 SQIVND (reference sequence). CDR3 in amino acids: CASEGGSSYNEQFF. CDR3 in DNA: TGTGCCAGTGAAGGCGGCAGCTCCTACAATGAGCAGTTCTTC.